The T cell receptor (beta chain) described here comes from a study of cytomegalovirus exposure and HLA in healthy donors (dated by TCRdb to 2016 to 2017). At the level of the whole study: In an earlier analysis of 450 to 750 of the donors, about 270 Gb of sequence data and 90 million to 120 million unique TCR beta sequences from 150 million to 200 million T cells were reported. To predict cytomegalovirus infection status, the study brought together high-throughput TCR immunosequencing, statistical association of individual TCRs with disease status, and machine learning. Along with the 666-subject first cohort, a separate validation cohort of around 120 different subjects was used. The study profiled the T cell repertoires of under 850 subjects by immunosequencing and related them to cytomegalovirus serostatus. Of the roughly 410 genotyped donors, less than 90% were placed in the genetic ancestry cluster associated with self-reported Caucasian donors. Among almost 400 genotyped donors of the cohort, an average of roughly 240,000 unique TCR beta nucleotide sequences were sequenced per donor, around 20% of them non-productive. Genome-wide SNP genotypes for about 65% of the roughly 670 donors were used in a later genetic analysis, which treated that subset as a discovery cohort. Typing coverage varied by locus: roughly 620-640 donors for A, B, C, DRB1 and DQB1; about 520 for DQA1; over 600 for DPA1; about 450 for DPB1. Every discovery cohort repertoire had been produced on one sequencing platform. Four or five DR-DQ haplotypes were handled as single units for association and clustering because linkage in the cohort was strong. The study aimed to test whether signatures of past pathogen exposure could be identified by cataloging public T cell receptors. An earlier analysis of 587 of the donors used high-throughput TCR beta sequencing to judge whether each TCR beta V gene segment behaved as functional or pseudogenic. The later analysis used no new phenotypic data to find candidate immune exposures, relying instead on TCR beta sequences and their occurrence across donors. Both class I and class II loci were covered by HLA typing, at four-digit resolution. Donor age, sex, ethnicity and CMV serostatus were compiled alongside the repertoire data. An early release that covered some 640 HLA-typed donors contained approximately 300 gigabases of sequencing data and tens of millions of unique TCR sequences. To study patterns of TCR occurrence, a later analysis re-analyzed previously published TCR beta repertoires from around 670 donors and added high-resolution HLA genotyping.

Overall results and qualifications from the work: Because some donors lacked HLA typing at each locus, the association tests relied only on the typed subset. In an earlier analysis of more than 500 of the donors, most TCR beta V segments appeared in productive rearrangements about 87% or about 30% of the time, broadly matching IMGT annotations. Some IMGT-functional V segments, including TRBV6-2 and TRBV6-3, could not be told apart with the 87-base-pair reads, so those segments were excluded. Correlated functional status among segregating V segments might be attributable to linkage disequilibrium, but an unknown experimental factor could not be ruled out. Most TCR sequences were observed very rarely across donors, whereas some public TCRs were present in many individuals. In a later analysis, HLA-associated TCR beta chains showed more clonal expansion and lower generation probabilities than non-associated chains that were equally common. A later analysis associated 17,000 or so TCR beta sequences with specific HLA alleles at a false discovery rate of 0.05. A total of fewer than 200 TCR beta chains were listed by the study as associated with cytomegalovirus. The sequencing pipeline was judged likely to have produced a cluster of highly shared sequence variants as a technical artifact. Three of the identified cytomegalovirus-associated TCR beta chains were confirmed in vitro to be specific for cytomegalovirus antigens. According to a later genetic analysis, donors in an Asian-associated ancestry cluster had fewer N-insertions in productive TCRs than the approximately 700-donor mean. This cohort had only TCR beta chains sequenced, and the lack of alpha or paired-chain data limited which features could be detected. Sequencing depth was assumed to be roughly uniform across donors in the presence/absence analyses, though that assumption may not hold. Cytomegalovirus status was reported to be diagnosed by the classifier with high specificity and sensitivity in both the original and validation cohorts. Because counts were too low, seventeen rarely observed V segments, including chromosome 9 orphons, were excluded from the earlier analysis of around 640 of the donors. A further reported finding was that TCR beta sequences accurately predicted the HLA-A and HLA-B alleles for most subjects in the first cohort. According to a later analysis, TCR association rates differed among HLA loci, with DRB1 alleles showing the most associated TCRs and HLA-C alleles showing the fewest. Strong co-occurrence of HLA alleles, especially DR and DQ, made assigning TCR associations to individual alleles difficult. The only immune exposure information available for the cohort was CMV serostatus. According to a later analysis, most CMV-associated TCR beta chains appeared to be HLA-restricted, and the HLA associations seemed to be driven largely by CMV exposure. According to the authors, the approach could potentially be generalized to other disease states and immunological phenotypes. In a later genetic analysis, a missense DCLRE1C variant was associated with V-gene and J-gene trimming of TCR beta chains, and the association was replicated in an independent cohort. Several of the top co-occurrence clusters appeared to be linked to parvovirus B19, influenza, CMV and Epstein-Barr virus, according to a later analysis.

The library was made by the immunoSEQ multiplex PCR assay. The multiplex PCR relied on a mix of 60 forward primers for TCR Vbeta segments and 13 reverse primers for TCR Jbeta segments. The CDR3 region of rearranged TCR beta genes was amplified from genomic DNA by a multiplex PCR assay. On the Illumina HiSeq System, the amplified TCR beta libraries were sequenced as 87-base-pair reads. On the study's bioinformatics: Across the 670 or so repertoires, a later analysis counted 78 million or so unique TCR beta chains, around 11 million of which were shared by at least two donors. To remove PCR and sequencing errors, raw reads were error-corrected and collapsed into unique sequences using a nearest-neighbor algorithm that merged closely related sequences. V, D and J gene segments were assigned by aligning CDR3 sequences to IMGT reference sequences. For a sequence to be retained, a match of at least six nucleotides was required to both a V gene segment and a J gene segment. Rearrangements were classified as productive when the CDR3 lacked stop codons and remained in frame with V and J, and all other rearrangements were classified as non-productive. CDR3 was defined according to IMGT convention as the region running from the second conserved V-encoded cysteine to the conserved J-encoded phenylalanine. The earlier analysis of more than 450 of the donors excluded sequences that lacked an unambiguous match to a single V gene segment. In an earlier analysis of a few hundred of the donors, V segments were called functional above 56.7% productive rearrangements and were called segregating when the between-donor standard deviation exceeded 5%. A statistical classification framework was built to diagnose cytomegalovirus status from the catalog of TCR beta chain sequences. V and J gene assignment, in a later analysis, came from comparing TCR nucleotide sequences with IMGT/GENE-DB human TR gene sequences. Using the TCRdist pipeline, a later analysis assigned CDR3 sequences along with most-parsimonious VDJ recombination scenarios. A later analysis defined each TCR beta chain by its CDR3 amino acid sequence plus V-gene family, and excluded reads lacking a unique V-gene family. To address suspected cross-contamination and a sequencing artifact, a later analysis removed 592 highly shared, low-generation-probability nucleotide sequences. In a later analysis, a clonal expansion index was calculated for each public chain from normalized within-repertoire ranks of inferred template counts. In a later analysis, generation probabilities were computed with a VDJ recombination model fitted to out-of-frame rearrangements, and the resulting probabilities were checked against IGoR. In a later analysis, TCR-TCR, TCR-HLA and TCR-CMV co-occurrence was scored with hypergeometric tests, and a repertoire-size bias correction was applied to TCR pairs. False discovery rates were estimated in a later analysis by permuting HLA or CMV assignments 20 times. In a later analysis, co-occurring TCRs were grouped with DBSCAN, and TCRdist sequence similarity was added when clustering was performed within HLA-allele-positive subsets. Repertoires with fewer than 30,000 or more than 120,000 public chains, plus five repertoires with anomalous nucleotide sharing, were excluded from co-occurrence clustering. Sourced from immuneACCESS, this table was stored by TCRdb with only in-frame sequences that have V and J called. A share of the clones is absent; for the studies checked, an unresolved V gene accounts for under half, and the remainder has no known explanation. Clone size and the V and J calls come from that table; the DNA yielded D and trimming. The sample table holds 150,000 to 170,000 clones, of which around 80% were seen once. The leading ten clones occupy roughly 4% of the sample.

This clone turned up a few times. Its antigen is still unknown. Base qualities are not recorded, but no much larger clone differs from it by a single base. The cohort was made up of 500 to 850 healthy bone marrow donors. At the time of sampling, every cohort member was nominally healthy, though immune exposures that went unrecorded were likely present. The donor tested CMV seronegative, placing the donor among the roughly 340 seronegative members of the cohort. A peripheral blood sample was collected from each donor, and TCR beta sequencing was performed on peripheral blood mononuclear cells. The Qiagen DNeasy Blood Extraction Kit was used to extract genomic DNA from the blood cell samples. Taken from the germline V gene, the CDR1 and CDR2 loops are MNHEY and SVGAGI. The CDR3 has 14 amino acids, counting the end cysteine and phenylalanine. Only the CDR3 part of the read is kept: 42 bases, read in frame from the first base. Ends trimmed: V by 10 bases, J by 2 bases; bases unmatched to a gene: 8.

The sequence was obtained from a woman in her thirties or forties in good health and CMV-seronegative. The sequencing input was PBMCs. Rearrangement joined TRBV6-5 to TRBJ1-5, with 7 bases aligning to TRBD1. The nucleotide sequence reads as follows: TGTGCCACCAGGACAGGAAGGCGCAATCAGCCCCAGCATTTT. This yields the protein CATRTGRRNQPQHF.